The 16 T cell receptor beta chains presented below share a single source sample, sequenced in a study of cytomegalovirus exposure and HLA in healthy donors. It was with 60 Vbeta and 13 Jbeta primers that the PCR ran. Sequenced by immunoSEQ multiplex PCR; TCRdb stores in-frame clones only, minus some. In the table there are about 120,000 clones, 75% to 90% of which are singletons. The sequenced sample was PBMCs. These receptors all stem from a man in his forties or fifties in good health and CMV-seronegative.

The chain employs TRBV7-9 and TRBJ1-3, with 7 bases matching TRBD1. The V and J ends lost 5 bases and 4 bases, in that order; junction bases with no gene match: 14. The CDR3 runs to 17 residues. CDR1 is SEHNR and CDR2 is FQNEAQ in the germline V gene (reference sequence). CDR3 sequence reads: CASSAGGTRGLGNTIYF. The CDR3 DNA is TGTGCCAGCAGCGCTGGGGGTACAAGGGGGCTCGGAAACACCATATATTTT.

The chain recombines TRBV4-2 with TRBJ1-6; D gene uncertain. V was clipped by 2 bases and J by 9 bases, with 14 bases between them. This CDR3 has 15 amino acids. Germline CDR1 and CDR2: LGHNA and YNFKEQ. The CDR3 DNA sequence: TGTGCCAGCAGCCAACAGCGAGCCCGGGGTTCACCCCTCCACTTT. Its protein product is CASSQQRARGSPLHF.

The rearrangement links TRBV29-1 to TRBJ2-3; D unresolved. The CDR3 spans 13 residues. CDR1 SQVTM and CDR2 ANQGSEA come from the germline V gene. V shed 3 bases and J shed 5 bases, with 12 bases lying between them. The DNA for the CDR3 is TGCAGCGTTGATGTTAGTTCGGGAGATACGCAGTATTTT. This codes for CSVDVSSGDTQYF.

This clone was detected once. V gene TRBV27 combines with J gene TRBJ1-1; tentative D call: TRBD1 (5 bases). The CDR3 covers 13 residues. From germline, CDR1 is MNHEY and CDR2 SMNVEV (reference sequence). Trimming took off 3 bases at V and 3 bases at J, with 8 bases between the two ends. Here the CDR3 reads CASSLTGDTEAFF. CDR3 bases: TGTGCCAGCAGTTTGACGGGGGACACTGAAGCTTTCTTT.

In nucleotides, the CDR3 is TGTGCCAGCTCACTAGCGGGGTTCACAGATACGCAGTATTTT. This codes for CASSLAGFTDTQYF. The chain joins TRBV2 to TRBJ2-3; TRBD2 aligns across 10 bases. Germline V gene lookup returns CDR1 SNHLY and CDR2 FYNNEI. After removal of 8 bases from V and 2 bases from J, the junction contained 4 bases not matched to a gene. The CDR3 loop spans 14 amino acids.

The chain is built from TRBV28 and TRBJ2-2, with 7 bases matching TRBD1. Germline loops: CDR1 MDHEN, CDR2 SYDVKM. The CDR3 runs 16 residues. V trimming: 6 bases; J trimming: 6 bases; junction bases outside the gene matches: 13. Here the CDR3 DNA reads TGTGCCAGCAGCGCCCTCGACAGGGCACTAGCCGGGGAGCTGTTTTTT. Its protein product is CASSALDRALAGELFF.

The rearrangement joins TRBV15 to TRBJ2-3, with 10 bases identical to TRBD2. Germline values: CDR1 LNHNV, CDR2 YYDKDF (reference sequence). The CDR3 consists of 20 residues. V lost 1 base and J lost 7; bases outside the gene matches: 20. Written as DNA, the CDR3 is TGTGCCACCAGCAGAGTCCGGAGCGGGGGGGCTCGTCCGACCGCGCATACGCAGTATTTT. Translation: CATSRVRSGGARPTAHTQYF. Combining the CDR3 with reference TRBV15 and TRBJ2-3 gives the whole variable domain DAMVIQNPRYQVTQFGKPVTLSCSQTLNHNVMYWYQQKSSQAPKLLFHYYDKDFNNEADTPDNFQSRRPNTSFCFLDIRSPGLGDTAMYLCATSRVRSGGARPTAHTQYFGPGTRLTVL.

This chain joins TRBV25-1 and TRBJ1-1, with no clear D. CDR1 and CDR2 (germline): MGHDK, SYGVNS. V was shortened by 3 bases and J by 1 base, with 6 bases between the two germline ends. The CDR3 spans 13 residues. Here the CDR3 reads CASSEEANTEAFF. The CDR3 DNA follows: TGTGCCAGCAGTGAGGAGGCGAACACTGAAGCTTTCTTT.

This chain connects TRBV25-1 to TRBJ2-6; 8 nucleotides match TRBD1. Trimming removed 6 bases from V and 3 bases from J; junction bases left unmatched: 1. Germline CDR1 and CDR2: MGHDK and SYGVNS. The CDR3 has 14 residues. As DNA, the CDR3 is TGTGCCAGCAGGGACAGGGATGGGGCCAACGTCCTGACTTTC. As protein: CASRDRDGANVLTF.

This clone was observed once. The rearrangement joins TRBV30 to TRBJ2-2; tentative D call: TRBD2 (5 bases). The germline CDR1 and CDR2 sequences are GTSNPN and SVGIG (reference sequence). This CDR3 comprises 14 residues. V was shortened by 7 bases and J by 5 bases, with 17 bases between the two germline ends. The CDR3 DNA is TGTGCCTCCCGACCAGGACTTAGGACCGGGGAGCTGTTTTTT. It yields the protein CASRPGLRTGELFF.

This clone occurred once. V usage is TRBV19 and J usage is TRBJ2-5; TRBD1 matches 7 bases. Germline V gene lookup returns CDR1 LNHDA and CDR2 SQIVND (reference sequence). Trimming cost V 3 bases and J 1 base; bases outside gene matches: 2. The CDR3 loop spans 14 amino acids. In nucleotides, the CDR3 is TGTGCCAGTAGTATTACAGGGGTCCAAGAGACCCAGTACTTC. Its protein product is CASSITGVQETQYF.

V gene TRBV5-1 combines with J gene TRBJ2-4, with D maybe TRBD2 (7 bases). Germline assignment: CDR1 SGHRS and CDR2 YFSETQ. The CDR3 is 18 residues long. The V and J ends lost 4 bases and 0 bases respectively, with 20 bases between them. CDR3 in DNA: TGCGCCAGCAGCACCGACGGGGGGCAGACCCTAGCCAAAAACATTCAGTACTTC. It is translated as CASSTDGGQTLAKNIQYF.

This chain connects TRBV2 to TRBJ1-4; D is unresolved. The CDR3 runs to 14 residues. Deletions cut 0 bases from V and 8 bases from J, with 10 bases between. CDR1 is SNHLY, CDR2 FYNNEI, per germline. The CDR3 DNA is TGTGCCAGCAGTGAAGCGTACGGGTGGGAAAAACTGTTTTTT. This codes for CASSEAYGWEKLFF.

V and J are TRBV2 and TRBJ2-7; tentative D call: TRBD1 (6 bases). CDR3 length: 13 residues. Trimming cost V 11 bases and J 2 bases, with 16 bases left between them. From germline, CDR1 is SNHLY and CDR2 FYNNEI. CDR3 sequence reads: CAGTRDLAYEQYF. Here the CDR3 DNA reads TGTGCCGGGACACGGGATCTAGCCTACGAGCAGTACTTC.

J is TRBJ2-7 and V is TRBV9, with 7 bases aligning to TRBD1. This CDR3 comprises 14 residues. Per the germline V gene, CDR1 is SGDLS and CDR2 is YYNGEE. The ends lost 2 bases at V and 2 bases at J; junction bases unmatched: 4. The CDR3 bases are TGTGCCAGCAGCGTTTGGGACAGAGCCTACGAGCAGTACTTC. This encodes CASSVWDRAYEQYF.

The V and J genes are TRBV7-6 and TRBJ2-1; 12 bases align to TRBD2. CDR1 is SGHVS and CDR2 is FNYEAQ in the germline V gene. The CDR3 is 17 residues long. The J segment lost 0 bases and the V segment lost 2 bases, leaving 2 bases of the junction unmatched. In DNA form, the CDR3 reads TGTGCCAGCAGCTTAATGACTAGCGGGAGCTCCTACAATGAGCAGTTCTTC. This sequence encodes CASSLMTSGSSYNEQFF.